This T cell receptor (beta chain) derives from a study of PD-1 blockade in classical Hodgkin lymphoma. About the research overall: Patients received nivolumab 3 mg/kg intravenously every 2 weeks. Study-level findings and limits: Those achieving complete response showed baseline diversity like newly diagnosed patients.

Trimming left V 7 bases short and J 5 bases short, with 14 bases between. The germline CDR1 and CDR2 sequences are MNHNS and SASEGT. This CDR3 is 13 amino acids long. The time point is: cycle 4 day 1 (C4D1), after around six weeks of nivolumab. Each patient's relapse followed autologous stem cell transplantation, and brentuximab vedotin exposure varied. Sequencing was performed with immunoSEQ multiplex PCR; in TCRdb, only in-frame clones are kept and a portion is missing. The sample holds approximately 25,000 clones, about 72% seen once. Regarding this clone: Its antigen is undetermined.

The chain employs TRBV6-1 and TRBJ2-5; D is possibly TRBD1 (7 bases). The starting material was peripheral blood mononuclear cells (PBMCs), obtained before the fourth cycle of nivolumab. The source of this sequence is a human donor with classical Hodgkin lymphoma. The CDR3 DNA reads TGTGCCAGCAATTACAGGGGAGGCGAGACCCAGTACTTC. This sequence encodes CASNYRGGETQYF.